One and the same sample provided the 20 T cell receptor beta chains below, sequenced in a study of blood T cell repertoires in COVID-19 (dated by TCRdb to 2020 to 2021). The method was the immunoSEQ multiplex PCR assay. TCRdb carries this immuneACCESS record with in-frame sequences only. Its versions omit some clonotypes, under half of them owing to an unresolved V gene in the studies checked, with the rest unexplained. The sample table shows some 120,000 clones, and roughly 84% are seen once. Around 12% of the sample belongs to the ten largest clones. What was sequenced was peripheral blood. These TCRs come from a woman aged 25 to 39 who had recovered from COVID-19.

The V gene is TRBV4-1, the J gene TRBJ2-5; the match to TRBD1 covers 9 bases. V was clipped by 1 base and J by 4 bases; unmatched bases: 4. The CDR3 is made up of 15 amino acids. Germline V gene data show CDR1 as MGHRA and CDR2 as YSYEKL. The CDR3 is CASSQVGTGRETQYF. For the CDR3, the DNA is TGCGCCAGCAGCCAAGTCGGGACAGGGAGAGAGACCCAGTACTTC.

This clone was seen more than once but under ten times. The chain carries TRBV27 and TRBJ1-2, with a possible D match to TRBD1 (6 bases). The germline gives CDR1 MNHEY, CDR2 SMNVEV (reference sequence). Trimming removed 0 bases at V and 7 bases at J, with 15 bases between. This CDR3 contains 15 residues. This CDR3 is CASSLSLGGAVGYTF. The DNA for the CDR3 is TGTGCCAGCAGTTTATCCTTAGGGGGGGCTGTTGGCTACACCTTC.

A single count supports this clone. The chain recombines TRBV12-3 or TRBV12-4 with TRBJ1-1, with D maybe TRBD1 (6 bases). Trimming cost V 2 bases and J 4 bases, with 8 bases left between them. CDR3 size: 13 residues. The CDR3: CASSLPRGTEAFF. CDR3 coding DNA: TGTGCCAGCAGTTTACCCAGGGGCACTGAAGCTTTCTTT.

The chain's CDR3 is CASTPRAISDVYEQYF. The CDR3 DNA is TGCGCCAGCACCCCGAGGGCCATAAGCGATGTCTACGAGCAGTACTTC. The V gene is TRBV5-1, the J gene TRBJ2-7; a weak D match, TRBD2 (5 bases). The CDR3 has 16 amino acids. The germline gives CDR1 SGHRS, CDR2 YFSETQ. V shed 6 bases and J shed 3 bases, with 22 bases lying between them.

The chain has TRBV2 and TRBJ1-5; TRBD1 aligns across 11 bases. Germline V gives CDR1 SNHLY, CDR2 FYNNEI. The junction had 2 bases not matched to a gene; V was cut back by 6 bases and J by 1 base. The CDR3 runs to 15 residues. CDR3 region: CASRGTGGSNQPQHF. The CDR3 DNA follows: TGTGCCAGCAGGGGGACAGGGGGGAGCAATCAGCCCCAGCATTTT.

The genes are TRBV19 and TRBJ2-1, with a weak D call TRBD2 (5 bases). V was pared by 5 bases and J by 4 bases, with 15 bases between. This CDR3 region has 15 residues. Germline-derived CDR1 and CDR2 are LNHDA and SQIVND (reference sequence). The CDR3 reads CASSVMTTYYNEQFF. For the CDR3, the DNA is TGTGCCAGTAGTGTGATGACTACCTATTACAATGAGCAGTTCTTC.

In DNA, the CDR3 is TGTGCCAGCAGTTTACAGGGGGGCAATGAGCAGTTCTTC. Its protein is CASSLQGGNEQFF. This chain connects TRBV27 to TRBJ2-1; maybe TRBD1 (7 bases). Germline loops: CDR1 MNHEY, CDR2 SMNVEV (reference sequence). This CDR3 has 13 amino acids. V lost 2 bases and J 6 bases, leaving 8 bases between the germline ends.

V and J are TRBV5-8 and TRBJ2-1; D is unresolved. This CDR3 has 10 residues. Trimming left V 2 bases short and J 12 bases short, with 6 bases between. Germline CDR1 reads SGHTS; CDR2 reads YDEGEE. CDR3 nucleotide sequence: TGTGCCAGCAGCTTCCATAGGCAGTTCTTC. Translation gives CASSFHRQFF.

V usage is TRBV4-1 and J usage is TRBJ1-1; D possibly corresponds to TRBD1 (5 bases). Germline CDR1 and CDR2: MGHRA and YSYEKL. Trimming removed 3 bases at V and 1 base at J, with 9 bases between. The CDR3 is 14 amino acids. CDR3 coding DNA: TGCGCCAGCAGCCAGGGACTAAAGAACACTGAAGCTTTCTTT. As protein: CASSQGLKNTEAFF.

The rearrangement links TRBV4-1 to TRBJ2-2; 7 positions agree with TRBD1. The V gene end was trimmed by 4 bases and the J gene end by 0 bases; junction bases not matched to a gene: 2. The CDR3 spans 15 residues. From germline, CDR1 is MGHRA and CDR2 YSYEKL. The CDR3 protein is CASSPGQANTGELFF. Written as DNA, the CDR3 is TGCGCCAGCAGCCCCGGACAGGCGAACACCGGGGAGCTGTTTTTT.

The J gene is TRBJ2-5, the V gene TRBV27; D not certain. Germline V gives CDR1 MNHEY, CDR2 SMNVEV (reference sequence). CDR3 length: 14 residues. V shed 3 bases and J shed 7 bases, with 15 bases lying between them. DNA for the CDR3: TGTGCCAGCAGTTTTCGAGAGTCTACGGGGACCCAGTACTTC. Its translation is CASSFRESTGTQYF.

The gene calls are TRBV4-1 and TRBJ1-1; 7 positions agree with TRBD1. The germline CDR1 and CDR2 sequences are MGHRA and YSYEKL. The CDR3 contains 15 residues. V was clipped by 2 bases and J by 4 bases; unmatched bases: 7. CDR3 in amino acids: CASSQPQGFGTEAFF. The DNA of the CDR3 is TGCGCCAGCAGCCAACCACAGGGGTTTGGCACTGAAGCTTTCTTT.

The chain couples TRBV23-1 to TRBJ1-1; TRBD1 matches at 9 bases. TRBV23-1 is an ORF, with its function uncertain. The CDR3 has 18 residues. With 0 bases clipped from V and 5 bases from J, the junction kept 13 bases outside the gene matches. CDR3 sequence reads: CASSQSGGGQGGKTEAFF. The CDR3 DNA is TGCGCCAGCAGTCAATCGGGGGGGGGACAGGGAGGAAAAACTGAAGCTTTCTTT.

The J gene is TRBJ2-5, the V gene TRBV19, with TRBD2 matching over 13 bases. V gave up 6 bases and J gave up 5 bases; unmatched junction bases: 6. This CDR3 region has 15 residues. CDR1 is LNHDA, CDR2 SQIVND, per germline (reference sequence). The DNA for the CDR3 is TGTGCCAGTAGCGACGGGACTAGCGGGATGGAGACCCAGTACTTC. It encodes CASSDGTSGMETQYF.

This chain connects TRBV27 to TRBJ2-1; 13 nucleotides match TRBD2. Germline V gene sequence: CDR1 MNHEY, CDR2 SMNVEV (reference sequence). This CDR3 has 15 residues. The J segment lost 10 bases and the V segment lost 5 bases, leaving 8 bases of the junction unmatched. The CDR3 spells CASSLGLAGALEQFF. The CDR3 DNA reads TGTGCCAGCAGTCTCGGACTAGCGGGAGCTCTGGAGCAGTTCTTC.

The CDR3 DNA reads as TGTGCCAGTAGTCCGGACAGGCTGAACACTGAAGCTTTCTTT. It translates to CASSPDRLNTEAFF. The chain is built from TRBV19 and TRBJ1-1; the match to TRBD1 covers 7 bases. Germline values: CDR1 LNHDA, CDR2 SQIVND (reference sequence). V gave up 5 bases and J gave up 0 bases; unmatched junction bases: 3. There are 14 residues in the CDR3. The whole variable domain, filled in from reference TRBV19 and TRBJ1-1, reads DGGITQSPKYLFRKEGQNVTLSCEQNLNHDAMYWYRQDPGQGLRLIYYSQIVNDFQKGDIAEGYSVSREKKESFPLTVTSAQKNPTAFYLCASSPDRLNTEAFFGQGTRLTVV.

A single count supports this clone. As DNA, the CDR3 is TGTGCCAGCAGTCCCGGGGGGGCAAACACCGGGGAGCTGTTTTTT. It codes for CASSPGGANTGELFF. V is TRBV9 and J is TRBJ2-2, with 8 bases fitting TRBD2. The CDR3 spans 15 residues. Germline-derived CDR1 and CDR2 are SGDLS and YYNGEE. Trimming at V came to 5 bases and at J to 2 bases, leaving 5 bases not matched to a gene. Combining the CDR3 with reference TRBV9 and TRBJ2-2 gives the whole variable domain DSGVTQTPKHLITATGQRVTLRCSPRSGDLSVYWYQQSLDQGLQFLIQYYNGEERAKGNILERFSAQQFPDLHSELNLSSLELGDSALYFCASSPGGANTGELFFGEGSRLTVL.

V is TRBV7-6 and J is TRBJ1-1; 7 positions agree with TRBD1. Germline V CDR1 and CDR2: SGHVS, FNYEAQ. The CDR3 has 16 residues. The V segment lost 5 bases and the J segment 3 bases; nucleotides outside the gene matches: 12. This chain's CDR3 is CASSDRTGCLDTEAFF. The CDR3 DNA sequence: TGTGCCAGCAGCGATCGGACAGGCTGTTTAGACACTGAAGCTTTCTTT.

This clone has at least ten counts. The V gene is TRBV4-1, the J gene TRBJ2-2; the D is unclear. CDR3 length: 16 amino acids. V lost 1 base and J 1 base, leaving 10 bases between the germline ends. The germline V gene has CDR1 MGHRA and CDR2 YSYEKL. CDR3 nucleotide sequence: TGCGCCAGCAGCCAAGTCCGAGGATTGAACACCGGGGAGCTGTTTTTT. It codes for CASSQVRGLNTGELFF.

The rearrangement uses TRBV29-1 and TRBJ2-3; TRBD2 matches 11 bases. Germline-derived CDR1 and CDR2 are SQVTM and ANQGSEA. The CDR3 loop spans 16 amino acids. Trimming took 6 bases from V and 4 from J; bases not matched to a gene: 12. CDR3 in DNA: TGCAGCGTCGCCGGGACTAGCGGAGGTGGGCCAGATACGCAGTATTTT. This sequence encodes CSVAGTSGGGPDTQYF.